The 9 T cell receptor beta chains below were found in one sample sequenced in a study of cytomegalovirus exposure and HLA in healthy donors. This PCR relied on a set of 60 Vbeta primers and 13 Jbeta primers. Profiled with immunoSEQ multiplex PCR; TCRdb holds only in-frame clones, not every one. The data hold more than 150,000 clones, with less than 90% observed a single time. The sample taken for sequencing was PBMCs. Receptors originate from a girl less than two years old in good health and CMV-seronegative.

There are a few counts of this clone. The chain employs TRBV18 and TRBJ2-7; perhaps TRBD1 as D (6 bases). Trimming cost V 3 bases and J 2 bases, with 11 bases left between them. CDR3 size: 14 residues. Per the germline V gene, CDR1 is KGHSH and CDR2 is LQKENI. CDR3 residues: CASSPSGVAYEQYF. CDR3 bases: TGTGCCAGCTCACCCTCAGGGGTCGCCTACGAGCAGTACTTC.

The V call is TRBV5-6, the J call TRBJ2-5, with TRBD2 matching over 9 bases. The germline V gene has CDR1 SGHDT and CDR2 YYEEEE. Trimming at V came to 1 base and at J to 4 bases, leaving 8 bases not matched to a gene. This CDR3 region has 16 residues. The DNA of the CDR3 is TGTGCCAGCAGCTTGAGCGGGGGGACACCTGGAGAGACCCAGTACTTC. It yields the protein CASSLSGGTPGETQYF.

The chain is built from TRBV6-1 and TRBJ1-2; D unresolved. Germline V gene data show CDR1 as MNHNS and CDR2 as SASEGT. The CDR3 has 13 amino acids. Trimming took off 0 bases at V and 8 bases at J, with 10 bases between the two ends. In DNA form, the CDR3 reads TGTGCCAGCAGTGAAGCGCGGGTGCGGGGCTACACCTTC. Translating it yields CASSEARVRGYTF.

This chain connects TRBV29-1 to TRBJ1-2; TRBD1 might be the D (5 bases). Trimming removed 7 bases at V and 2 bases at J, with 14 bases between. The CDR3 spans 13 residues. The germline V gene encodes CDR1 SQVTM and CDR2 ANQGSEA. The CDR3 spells CSGSRGENYGYTF. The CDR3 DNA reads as TGCAGCGGATCAAGGGGTGAGAACTATGGCTACACCTTC.

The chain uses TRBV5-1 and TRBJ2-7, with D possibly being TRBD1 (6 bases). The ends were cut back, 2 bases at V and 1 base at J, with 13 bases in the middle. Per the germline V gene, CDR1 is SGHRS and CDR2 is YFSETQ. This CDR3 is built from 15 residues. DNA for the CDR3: TGCGCCAGCAGCTTTTTACAGGGACCATCCTACGAGCAGTACTTC. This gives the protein CASSFLQGPSYEQYF. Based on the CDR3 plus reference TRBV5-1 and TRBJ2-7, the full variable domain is KAGVTQTPRYLIKTRGQQVTLSCSPISGHRSVSWYQQTPGQGLQFLFEYFSETQRNKGNFPGRFSGRQFSNSRSEMNVSTLELGDSALYLCASSFLQGPSYEQYFGPGTRLTVT.

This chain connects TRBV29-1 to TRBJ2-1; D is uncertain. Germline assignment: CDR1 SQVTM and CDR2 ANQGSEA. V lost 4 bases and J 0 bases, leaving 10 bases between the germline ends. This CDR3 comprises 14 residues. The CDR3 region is CSVVPSSSYNEQFF. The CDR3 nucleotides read TGCAGCGTTGTCCCTTCGTCCTCCTACAATGAGCAGTTCTTC.

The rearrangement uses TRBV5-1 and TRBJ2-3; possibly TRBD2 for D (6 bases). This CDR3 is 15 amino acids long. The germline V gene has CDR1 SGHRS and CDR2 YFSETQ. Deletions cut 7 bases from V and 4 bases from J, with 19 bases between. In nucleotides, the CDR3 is TGCGCCAGCTTGGGGGGAGTTGAGGAGGCAGATACGCAGTATTTT. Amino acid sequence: CASLGGVEEADTQYF.

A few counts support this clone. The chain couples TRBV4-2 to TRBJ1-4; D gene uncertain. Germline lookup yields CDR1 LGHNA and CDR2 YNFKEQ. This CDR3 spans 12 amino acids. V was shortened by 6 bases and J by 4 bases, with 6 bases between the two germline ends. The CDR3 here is CASSRLNEKLFF. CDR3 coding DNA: TGTGCCAGCAGTAGACTTAATGAAAAACTGTTTTTT.

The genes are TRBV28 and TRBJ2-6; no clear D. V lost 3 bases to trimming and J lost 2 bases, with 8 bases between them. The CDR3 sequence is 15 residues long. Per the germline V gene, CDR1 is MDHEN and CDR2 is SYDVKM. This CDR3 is CASSFMSAGANVLTF. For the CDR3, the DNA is TGTGCCAGCAGTTTTATGAGCGCTGGGGCCAACGTCCTGACTTTC.